The 32 T cell receptor beta chains given below trace back to one sample, sequenced in a study of blood T cell repertoires in COVID-19 (dated by TCRdb to the early 2020s). The receptor library was made with the immunoSEQ multiplex PCR assay. In its TCRdb copy, this immuneACCESS table keeps in-frame sequences only and misses some clones. Where compared with another copy, unresolved V genes explain less than half of these, and the others have no known cause. The sample table lists about 270,000 clones, approximately 85% of them with a count of one. Around 1% of the sample lies in the top ten. Source material: PBMCs or T cells enriched from blood (not recorded which). The receptors stem from a woman aged 25 to 39 who had recovered from COVID-19.

V usage is TRBV28 and J usage is TRBJ1-5; a possible D gene is TRBD1 (6 bases). V lost 10 bases, J lost 3 bases, and 19 bases lay in between. Germline CDR1 and CDR2: MDHEN and SYDVKM. CDR3 length: 15 amino acids. The chain's CDR3 is CATGGRQATNQPQHF. CDR3 nucleotides: TGTGCCACCGGGGGGCGACAGGCTACCAATCAGCCCCAGCATTTT.

The V and J genes are TRBV7-3 and TRBJ2-3, with 7 nucleotides matching TRBD2. Germline values: CDR1 SGHTA, CDR2 FQGTGA. Trimming took 0 bases from V and 1 from J; bases not matched to a gene: 4. The CDR3 is 16 amino acids. The CDR3 loop reads CASSLTPSGGTDTQYF. The CDR3 DNA sequence: TGTGCCAGCAGCTTAACGCCTAGCGGTGGCACAGATACGCAGTATTTT.

The J gene is TRBJ2-3, the V gene TRBV19; 16 bases match TRBD2. The CDR3 has 18 residues. CDR1 and CDR2 from the germline V gene are LNHDA and SQIVND (reference sequence). V gave up 3 bases and J gave up 5 bases; unmatched junction bases: 8. The CDR3 protein is CASSMGLAGGAWEDTQYF. The CDR3 DNA follows: TGTGCCAGTAGTATGGGACTAGCGGGGGGGGCCTGGGAAGATACGCAGTATTTT.

The chain is built from TRBV4-3 and TRBJ2-3; TRBD2 aligns across 10 bases. V shed 0 bases and J 5 bases; nucleotides not matched to a gene: 2. Germline CDR1 reads LGHNA; CDR2 reads YSLEER. The CDR3 is 15 residues long. DNA of the CDR3: TGCGCCAGCAGCCAAGATCCTAGCGGGAGAGATACGCAGTATTTT. It yields the protein CASSQDPSGRDTQYF.

This chain links TRBV7-3 with TRBJ2-3; 9 bases align to TRBD1. CDR1 and CDR2 (germline): SGHTA, FQGTGA. Losses at the gene ends were 2 bases for V and 1 base for J; bases not matched to a gene: 4. The CDR3 extends over 16 amino acids. Written as DNA, the CDR3 is TGTGCCAGCAGCTTACGGGACAGGGCCCGCACAGATACGCAGTATTTT. Translation gives CASSLRDRARTDTQYF.

This chain uses TRBV13 with TRBJ2-7; D unclear. Germline V gives CDR1 PRHDT, CDR2 FYEKMQ (reference sequence). The CDR3 totals 12 residues. Trimming cost V 5 bases and J 7 bases, with 12 bases left between them. CDR3 nucleotides: TGTGCCAGCAGCCCTCGAATGAGGGAGCAGTACTTC. It codes for CASSPRMREQYF. Using reference TRBV13 and TRBJ2-7 for the parts outside the CDR3, the full variable domain is AAGVIQSPRHLIKEKRETATLKCYPIPRHDTVYWYQQGPGQDPQFLISFYEKMQSDKGSIPDRFSAQQFSDYHSELNMSSLELGDSALYFCASSPRMREQYFGPGTRLTVT.

This chain connects TRBV5-5 to TRBJ1-5; perhaps TRBD1 as D (6 bases). The germline V gene has CDR1 SGHKS and CDR2 YYEKEE (reference sequence). The CDR3 spans 14 residues. With 2 bases removed from V and 7 bases from J, the gap between germline ends came to 13 bases. Written as DNA, the CDR3 is TGTGCCAGCAGCTTACAGGGATACGGGCAGCCCCAGCATTTT. Residues: CASSLQGYGQPQHF.

V usage is TRBV18 and J usage is TRBJ1-5; D remains unclear. Trimming cost V 10 bases and J 4 bases, with 14 bases left between them. CDR1 and CDR2 from the germline V gene are KGHSH and LQKENI. The CDR3 spans 13 residues. CDR3 nucleotides: TGTGCCACCAACCAAGGAGCTAATCAGCCCCAGCATTTT. This gives the protein CATNQGANQPQHF.

V usage is TRBV19 and J usage is TRBJ1-2; D uncertain. Germline-derived CDR1 and CDR2 are LNHDA and SQIVND (reference sequence). Trimming left V 4 bases short and J 4 bases short, with 19 bases between. The CDR3 consists of 16 residues. CDR3 loop: CASSRGPQLAIYGYTF. As DNA, the CDR3 is TGTGCCAGTAGTAGAGGGCCCCAACTCGCTATCTATGGCTACACCTTC.

V is TRBV7-7 and J is TRBJ2-7, with D perhaps TRBD1 (6 bases). CDR3 length: 15 residues. CDR1 and CDR2 from the germline V gene are SSHAT and FNYEAQ (reference sequence). V shed 5 bases and J shed 3 bases, with 17 bases lying between them. CDR3 sequence reads: CASSPIGQIHYEQYF. The CDR3 DNA reads as TGTGCCAGCAGCCCCATAGGACAGATACACTACGAGCAGTACTTC.

V and J are TRBV11-2 and TRBJ2-3, with TRBD2 matching 12 bases. CDR3 length equals 16 residues. J gave up 2 bases and V 4 bases, and 4 bases lay outside the gene matches. Germline V gene sequence: CDR1 SGHAT, CDR2 FQNNGV. In DNA, the CDR3 is TGTGCCAGCAGCTCTTGGACTAGCGGGGTCACAGATACGCAGTATTTT. Translating it yields CASSSWTSGVTDTQYF.

This chain joins TRBV2 and TRBJ1-5, with 7 bases identical to TRBD1. Germline values: CDR1 SNHLY, CDR2 FYNNEI. The CDR3 sequence is 13 residues long. The ends lost 7 bases at V and 6 bases at J; junction bases unmatched: 6. The CDR3 coding sequence is TGTGCCAGCACGGGACAGTGGGGTCAGCCCCAGCATTTT. Its translation is CASTGQWGQPQHF.

This sequence joins TRBV27 and TRBJ1-2, with D hard to call. Trimming left V 6 bases short and J 4 bases short, with 15 bases between. The CDR3 sequence is 14 residues long. CDR1 and CDR2 (germline): MNHEY, SMNVEV (reference sequence). CDR3 DNA: TGTGCCAGCAGGGCCCTAGTTACGGGCTATGGCTACACCTTC. It yields the protein CASRALVTGYGYTF.

CDR3 DNA sequence: TGTGCCAGCAGCCAACAGATTCCAAAACTGTTTTTT. It encodes CASSQQIPKLFF. The V gene is TRBV28, the J gene TRBJ1-4; no reliable D call. V was shortened by 6 bases and J by 10 bases, with 12 bases between the two germline ends. The CDR3 length is 12 residues. Germline V gene sequence: CDR1 MDHEN, CDR2 SYDVKM.

The DNA of the CDR3 is TGCAGTGCTTCGAGGACAGCTGAAGCTTTCTTT. Its protein product is CSASRTAEAFF. The chain recombines TRBV20-1 with TRBJ1-1; D may be TRBD1 (6 bases). CDR1 is DFQATT, CDR2 SNEGSKA, per germline (reference sequence). With 5 bases removed from V and 6 bases from J, the gap between germline ends came to 10 bases. The length of the CDR3 is 11 residues.

The chain joins TRBV7-9 to TRBJ2-1; 7 positions agree with TRBD2. V lost 0 bases, J lost 5 bases, and 7 bases stayed unmatched. Germline V CDR1 and CDR2: SEHNR, FQNEAQ (reference sequence). The CDR3 covers 16 residues. The CDR3 DNA reads as TGTGCCAGCAGCTTAGCGCGACTAGCCAGTAACAATGAGCAGTTCTTC. This translates into CASSLARLASNNEQFF.

The chain joins TRBV28 to TRBJ1-2, with a tentative D call TRBD1 (5 bases). The CDR3 contains 13 residues. Trimming removed 5 bases from V and 4 bases from J, with 11 bases in between. Germline loops: CDR1 MDHEN, CDR2 SYDVKM. The CDR3 DNA sequence: TGTGCCAGCAGTGGTAGACAGATCTATGGCTACACCTTC. Translating it yields CASSGRQIYGYTF.

The V and J genes are TRBV4-1 and TRBJ1-2; 8 nucleotides match TRBD1. Losses at the gene ends were 5 bases for V and 5 bases for J; bases not matched to a gene: 13. The germline V gene has CDR1 MGHRA and CDR2 YSYEKL. The CDR3 is made up of 16 amino acids. CDR3 in amino acids: CASSYSVKGQGYGYTF. The CDR3 DNA follows: TGCGCCAGCAGCTACTCGGTAAAAGGACAGGGATATGGCTACACCTTC.

The J gene is TRBJ2-1, the V gene TRBV14, with D tentatively TRBD2 (6 bases). Germline V gene lookup returns CDR1 SGHDN and CDR2 FVKESK. This CDR3 has 16 residues. Trimming pared 1 base from V and 4 bases from J, leaving 14 bases between. CDR3 region: CASSQARKGRYNEQFF. In DNA form, the CDR3 reads TGTGCCAGCAGCCAAGCCCGCAAAGGGAGGTACAATGAGCAGTTCTTC.

The J gene is TRBJ1-2, the V gene TRBV6-4; 10 positions match TRBD1. Looked up from germline, CDR1 is MRHNA and CDR2 is SNTAGT. Trimming at V came to 6 bases and at J to 3 bases, leaving 7 bases not matched to a gene. The CDR3 totals 15 residues. This chain's CDR3 is CASRPGQGTYYGYTF. In nucleotides, the CDR3 is TGTGCCAGCAGACCGGGACAGGGGACTTACTATGGCTACACCTTC.

The chain has TRBV19 and TRBJ2-2; D may be TRBD2 (6 bases). This CDR3 has 18 residues. The germline V and J ends were trimmed by 7 bases and 0 bases, with 21 bases remaining between them. Germline V gene data show CDR1 as LNHDA and CDR2 as SQIVND (reference sequence). The CDR3 DNA reads as TGTGCCAGTACCAAAATACCCGCCGGGGGTTCGAACACCGGGGAGCTGTTTTTT. Amino acid sequence: CASTKIPAGGSNTGELFF.

V and J are TRBV24-1 and TRBJ1-3; D perhaps matches TRBD1 (5 bases). Trimming took off 9 bases at V and 4 bases at J, with 18 bases between the two ends. This CDR3 region has 15 residues. In germline, CDR1 is KGHDR, CDR2 SFDVKD. CDR3 sequence: CATAVQAKGGNTIYF. CDR3 coding DNA: TGTGCCACCGCGGTGCAGGCTAAGGGGGGAAACACCATATATTTT.

The chain is built from TRBV7-2 and TRBJ1-1; TRBD1 is a possible D gene (5 bases). Trimming stripped 2 bases from V and 0 bases from J, with 10 bases between. Germline values: CDR1 SGHTA, CDR2 FQGNSA. The CDR3 length is 15 residues. The CDR3 bases are TGTGCCAGCAGCTTATCAGCGGGACTGAACACTGAAGCTTTCTTT. It specifies CASSLSAGLNTEAFF. The full variable domain, its missing parts supplied by reference TRBV7-2 and TRBJ1-1, is GAGVSQSPSNKVTEKGKDVELRCDPISGHTALYWYRQSLGQGLEFLIYFQGNSAPDKSGLPSDRFSAERTGGSVSTLTIQRTQQEDSAVYLCASSLSAGLNTEAFFGQGTRLTVV.

The chain couples TRBV9 to TRBJ2-5, with 11 bases identical to TRBD2. Losses at the gene ends were 0 bases for V and 4 bases for J; bases not matched to a gene: 11. Germline V gene lookup returns CDR1 SGDLS and CDR2 YYNGEE. This CDR3 has 18 amino acids. CDR3 nucleotide sequence: TGTGCCAGCAGCGTAGGAGGACTAGCGGGCCTAGGAGGAGAGACCCAGTACTTC. Residues: CASSVGGLAGLGGETQYF.

Only one count was recorded for this clone. The chain links TRBV6-5 to TRBJ2-3; the match to TRBD2 covers 8 bases. Looked up from germline, CDR1 is MNHEY and CDR2 is SVGAGI. With 0 bases clipped from V and 1 base from J, the junction kept 3 bases outside the gene matches. This CDR3 is 16 amino acids long. The CDR3 is CASSYSISGGTDTQYF. The DNA for the CDR3 is TGTGCCAGCAGTTACTCGATTAGCGGGGGCACAGATACGCAGTATTTT.

This chain uses TRBV27 with TRBJ2-7; TRBD2 matches 7 bases. V shed 0 bases, J shed 5 bases, and the junction held 10 bases outside the gene matches. This CDR3 is built from 16 residues. CDR1 is MNHEY and CDR2 is SMNVEV in the germline V gene (reference sequence). The CDR3 coding sequence is TGTGCCAGCAGTTTATCCCCCTTTGCGGGAGTTAACGAGCAGTACTTC. Protein sequence: CASSLSPFAGVNEQYF.

This clone was seen once. V gene TRBV7-6 combines with J gene TRBJ2-5; TRBD2 matches 7 bases. In germline, CDR1 is SGHVS, CDR2 FNYEAQ. CDR3 length: 16 residues. The V segment lost 0 bases and the J segment 1 base; nucleotides outside the gene matches: 5. This CDR3 reads CASSLAPGRAQETQYF. The CDR3 DNA sequence: TGTGCCAGCAGCTTAGCGCCGGGGAGGGCCCAAGAGACCCAGTACTTC.

This clone has just a few counts. The chain combines TRBV20-1 with TRBJ2-1; D is perhaps TRBD2 (5 bases). CDR1 and CDR2 (germline): DFQATT, SNEGSKA (reference sequence). V shed 8 bases and J shed 10 bases, with 15 bases lying between them. This CDR3 is built from 11 residues. The DNA for the CDR3 is TGCAGTATTGGGGAGTTAGCGGAGCAGTTCTTC. As protein: CSIGELAEQFF.

The rearrangement uses TRBV6-1 and TRBJ1-2; TRBD1 agrees at 9 bases. The V gene's germline CDR1 is MNHNS and CDR2 SASEGT. Trimming at V came to 2 bases and at J to 7 bases, leaving 11 bases not matched to a gene. The CDR3 is 16 amino acids. Here the CDR3 reads CASSEISGTGSSGYTF. CDR3 DNA: TGTGCCAGCAGTGAAATATCCGGGACAGGGTCGTCTGGCTACACCTTC.

This clone has only a few counts. J is TRBJ1-5 and V is TRBV27; 7 bases line up with TRBD1. Germline CDR1 MNHEY, CDR2 SMNVEV (reference sequence). This CDR3 is 17 amino acids long. V lost 6 bases to trimming and J lost 4 bases; unmatched junction nucleotides: 15. The CDR3 DNA follows: TGTGCCAGCAGCGCCGCCTTTGTAACAGGGGTAAATCAGCCCCAGCATTTT. Encoded protein: CASSAAFVTGVNQPQHF.

V is TRBV28 and J is TRBJ1-2, with 10 positions matching TRBD1. V dropped 1 base and J dropped 3; count of bases not matched to a gene: 8. This CDR3 has 17 residues. Germline V lookup: CDR1 MDHEN, CDR2 SYDVKM. The DNA of the CDR3 is TGTGCCAGCAGTTTATCGGGACAGGGGCGGTCAGACTATGGCTACACCTTC. Translating gives CASSLSGQGRSDYGYTF.

V and J are TRBV28 and TRBJ2-5; 9 bases match TRBD2. V lost 7 bases to trimming and J lost 0 bases; unmatched junction nucleotides: 24. The CDR3 runs to 21 residues. Germline assignment: CDR1 MDHEN and CDR2 SYDVKM. CDR3 region: CASTLRAGGPGRHANQETQYF. CDR3 in DNA: TGTGCCAGCACCTTGCGAGCGGGGGGCCCAGGAAGGCACGCGAACCAAGAGACCCAGTACTTC.